What follows are 9 T cell receptor beta chains derived from one specimen sequenced in a study of blood T cell repertoires in COVID-19. The table came from immunoSEQ multiplex PCR; TCRdb's copy has only in-frame clones and leaves some out. The sample has about 50,000 clones, approximately 85% seen once. Specimen: peripheral blood. The origin of the receptors is a man aged 55 to 70 with acute or convalescent COVID-19.

The chain combines TRBV11-2 with TRBJ2-2, with D uncertain. The CDR3 is made up of 13 amino acids. CDR1 SGHAT and CDR2 FQNNGV come from the germline V gene. V was clipped by 5 bases and J by 4 bases, with 8 bases between them. The CDR3 reads CASSISSTGELFF. CDR3 nucleotide sequence: TGTGCCAGCAGCATTAGCTCCACCGGGGAGCTGTTTTTT.

The genes are TRBV19 and TRBJ2-7, with D possibly matching TRBD1 (6 bases). The V gene lost 9 bases and the J gene lost 0 bases, with 18 bases spanning the gap. Germline V gives CDR1 LNHDA, CDR2 SQIVND (reference sequence). There are 15 residues in the CDR3. CDR3 DNA: TGTGCCAGCCGGCAGGGGTACTCTGACTCCTACGAGCAGTACTTC. Translating gives CASRQGYSDSYEQYF.

The chain uses TRBV7-9 and TRBJ2-7, with a weak D call TRBD2 (6 bases). Germline CDR1 SEHNR, CDR2 FQNEAQ (reference sequence). The CDR3 has 16 amino acids. Trimming removed 4 bases from V and 9 bases from J, with 25 bases in between. The CDR3 nucleotides read TGTGCCAGCAGCTACTCAAGGACCGGGACTTTAGGAGGGCAGTACTTC. Amino acids: CASSYSRTGTLGGQYF.

The gene calls are TRBV10-1 and TRBJ1-5, with D perhaps TRBD1 (6 bases). The germline V gene encodes CDR1 WNHNN and CDR2 SYGVQD (reference sequence). CDR3 length: 13 amino acids. V shed 4 bases and J shed 4 bases, with 8 bases lying between them. CDR3 coding DNA: TGCGCCAGCAGTGGCCAGGGGAATCAGCCCCAGCATTTT. Residues: CASSGQGNQPQHF.

The genes are TRBV9 and TRBJ2-7, with 9 bases fitting TRBD2. CDR1 and CDR2 from the germline V gene are SGDLS and YYNGEE. This CDR3 has 15 residues. The J segment lost 0 bases and the V segment lost 4 bases, leaving 5 bases of the junction unmatched. CDR3 DNA: TGTGCCAGCAGCTCCATAGCGGGAGCCTCCTACGAGCAGTACTTC. Translated: CASSSIAGASYEQYF.

This chain connects TRBV30 to TRBJ2-1, with 8 nucleotides matching TRBD2. V lost 2 bases and J lost 8; bases outside the gene matches: 8. The CDR3 consists of 14 residues. Per germline, CDR1 GTSNPN and CDR2 SVGIG (reference sequence). Written as DNA, the CDR3 is TGTGCCTGGAGTTTATTAGCGGGAACACATGAGCAGTTCTTC. Protein: CAWSLLAGTHEQFF.

This clone was found once. This chain joins TRBV27 and TRBJ2-3; the D gene is possibly TRBD2 (6 bases). The V and J ends lost 5 bases and 0 bases respectively, with 18 bases between them. This CDR3 is built from 17 residues. CDR1 is MNHEY, CDR2 SMNVEV, per germline (reference sequence). The CDR3 loop is CASSPGDSLPSTDTQYF. CDR3 bases: TGTGCCAGCAGTCCCGGGGACTCCCTACCCAGCACAGATACGCAGTATTTT.

The gene calls are TRBV28 and TRBJ2-7, with 10 nucleotides matching TRBD2. The CDR3 loop spans 16 amino acids. Per the germline V gene, CDR1 is MDHEN and CDR2 is SYDVKM. V shed 6 bases, J shed 4 bases, and the junction held 12 bases outside the gene matches. The CDR3 bases are TGTGCCAGCAGCCCGAGGGCTAGCGGGAGATGGTACGAGCAGTACTTC. It translates to CASSPRASGRWYEQYF.

The chain joins TRBV28 to TRBJ1-1, with a weak D call TRBD1 (6 bases). The CDR3 consists of 15 residues. Deletions cut 6 bases from V and 7 bases from J, with 21 bases between. Germline lookup yields CDR1 MDHEN and CDR2 SYDVKM. The DNA of the CDR3 is TGTGCCAGCAGACCCCGAGGGAGGGGGGCCTTTGAAGCTTTCTTT. Protein sequence: CASRPRGRGAFEAFF.